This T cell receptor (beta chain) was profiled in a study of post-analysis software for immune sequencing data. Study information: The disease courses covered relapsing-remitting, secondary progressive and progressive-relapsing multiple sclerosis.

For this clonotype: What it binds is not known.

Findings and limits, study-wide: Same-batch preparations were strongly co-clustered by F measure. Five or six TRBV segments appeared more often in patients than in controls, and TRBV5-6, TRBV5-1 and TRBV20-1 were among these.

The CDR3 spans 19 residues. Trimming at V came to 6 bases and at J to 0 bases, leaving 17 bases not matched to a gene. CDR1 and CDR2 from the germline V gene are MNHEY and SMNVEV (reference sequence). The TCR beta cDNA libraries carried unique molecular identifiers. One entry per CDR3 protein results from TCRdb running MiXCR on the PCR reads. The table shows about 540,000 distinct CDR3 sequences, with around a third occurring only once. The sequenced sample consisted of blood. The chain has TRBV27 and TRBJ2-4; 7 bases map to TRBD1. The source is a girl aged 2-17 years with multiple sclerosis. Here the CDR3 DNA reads TGTGCCAGCAGCGCTAGAGGGACAGAAGGGGGCTTAGCCAAAAACATTCAGTACTTC. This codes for CASSARGTEGGLAKNIQYF.